This entry is about one T cell receptor (beta chain). What it binds is unknown. PCR was performed a second time for 7 to 11 cycles using a sample-barcoded 5' primer and a J-beta primer mix. TCRdb re-called the 5' RACE reads through MiXCR, storing one row per CDR3 protein. In the table there are some 640,000 distinct CDR3 sequences, roughly 30% of which are singletons. This CDR3 has 15 residues. V lost 1 base to trimming and J lost 4 bases, with 14 bases between them. CDR1 SGHRS and CDR2 YFSETQ come from the germline V gene. This record belongs to a study of blood T cells in healthy people across ages. Across the whole study: About one barcoded beta molecule was captured per two T cells (by template switching). General study results and limits: Those diversity estimates obtained from one million T cells were thought to be underestimates.

The source material was blood. J is TRBJ1-1 and V is TRBV5-1; D gene ambiguous. The sequence derives from an elderly woman in good health. The CDR3 nucleotides are TGCGCCAGCAGCTTGTCGGGCGCCTCGCGCACTGAAGCTTTCTTT. This codes for CASSLSGASRTEAFF.